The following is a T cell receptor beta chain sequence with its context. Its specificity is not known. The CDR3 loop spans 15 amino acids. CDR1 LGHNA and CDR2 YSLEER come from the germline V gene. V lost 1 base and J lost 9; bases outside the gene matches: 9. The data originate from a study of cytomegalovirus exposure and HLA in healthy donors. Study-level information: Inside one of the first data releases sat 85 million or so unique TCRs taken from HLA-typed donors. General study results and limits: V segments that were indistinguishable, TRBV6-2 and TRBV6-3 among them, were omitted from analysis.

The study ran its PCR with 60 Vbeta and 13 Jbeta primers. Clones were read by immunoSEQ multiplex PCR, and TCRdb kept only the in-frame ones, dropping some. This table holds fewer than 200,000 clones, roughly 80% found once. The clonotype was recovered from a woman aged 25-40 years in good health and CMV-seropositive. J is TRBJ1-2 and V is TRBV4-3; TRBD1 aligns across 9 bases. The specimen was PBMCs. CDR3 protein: CASSQGDRVQVSYTF. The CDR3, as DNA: TGCGCCAGCAGCCAAGGGGACAGGGTGCAGGTGAGCTACACCTTC.